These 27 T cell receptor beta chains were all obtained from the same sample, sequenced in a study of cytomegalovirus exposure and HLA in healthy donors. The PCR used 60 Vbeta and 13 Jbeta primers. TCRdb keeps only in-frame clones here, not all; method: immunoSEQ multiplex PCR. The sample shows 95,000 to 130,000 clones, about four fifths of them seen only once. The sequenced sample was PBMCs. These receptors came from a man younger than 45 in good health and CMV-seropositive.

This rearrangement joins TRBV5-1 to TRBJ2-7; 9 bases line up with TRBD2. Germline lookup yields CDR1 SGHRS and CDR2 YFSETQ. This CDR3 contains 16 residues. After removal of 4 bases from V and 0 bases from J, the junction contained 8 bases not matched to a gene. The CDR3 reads CASSAASGTVSYEQYF. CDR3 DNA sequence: TGCGCCAGCAGCGCGGCTAGCGGGACCGTCTCCTACGAGCAGTACTTC.

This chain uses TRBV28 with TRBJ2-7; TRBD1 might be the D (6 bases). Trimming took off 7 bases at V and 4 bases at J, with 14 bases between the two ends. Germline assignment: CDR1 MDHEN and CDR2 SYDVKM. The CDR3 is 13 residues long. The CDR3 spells CASIDRNTYEQYF. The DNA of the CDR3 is TGTGCCAGCATAGACAGGAATACTTACGAGCAGTACTTC.

The CDR3 DNA reads as TGTGCCAGCAGCTTAGACCTCCCAGGACAGGGGTGGGTCTATGGCTACACCTTC. It is translated as CASSLDLPGQGWVYGYTF. V gene TRBV11-2 combines with J gene TRBJ1-2; 9 bases align to TRBD1. This CDR3 comprises 18 residues. Unmatched junction bases numbered 12, after V lost 0 bases and J lost 4 bases. The germline V gene encodes CDR1 SGHAT and CDR2 FQNNGV.

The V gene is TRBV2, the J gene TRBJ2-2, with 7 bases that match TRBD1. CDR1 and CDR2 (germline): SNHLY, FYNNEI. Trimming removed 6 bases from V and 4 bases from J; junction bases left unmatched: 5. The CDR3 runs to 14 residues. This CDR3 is CASRYDRATGELFF. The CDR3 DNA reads TGTGCCAGCAGATACGACAGGGCCACCGGGGAGCTGTTTTTT. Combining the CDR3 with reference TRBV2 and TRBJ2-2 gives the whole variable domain EPEVTQTPSHQVTQMGQEVILRCVPISNHLYFYWYRQILGQKVEFLVSFYNNEISEKSEIFDDQFSVERPDGSNFTLKIRSTKLEDSAMYFCASRYDRATGELFFGEGSRLTVL.

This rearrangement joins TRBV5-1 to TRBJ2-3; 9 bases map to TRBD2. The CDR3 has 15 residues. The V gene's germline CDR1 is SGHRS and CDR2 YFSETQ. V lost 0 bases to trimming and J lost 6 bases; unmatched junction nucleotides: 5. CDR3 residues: CASSLGAGGTDTQYF. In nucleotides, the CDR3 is TGCGCCAGCAGCTTGGGAGCGGGAGGAACGGATACGCAGTATTTT.

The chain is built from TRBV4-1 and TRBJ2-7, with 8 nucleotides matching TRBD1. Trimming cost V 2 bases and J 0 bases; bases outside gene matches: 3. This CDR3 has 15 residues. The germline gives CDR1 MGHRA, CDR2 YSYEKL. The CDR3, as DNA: TGCGCCAGCAGCCAACGACAGGGGAGCTCCTACGAGCAGTACTTC. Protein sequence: CASSQRQGSSYEQYF.

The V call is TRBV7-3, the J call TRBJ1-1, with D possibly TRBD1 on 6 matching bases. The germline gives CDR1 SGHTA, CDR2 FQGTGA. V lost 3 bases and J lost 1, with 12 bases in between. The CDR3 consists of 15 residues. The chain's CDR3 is CASSLLGTQNTEAFF. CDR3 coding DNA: TGTGCCAGCAGCTTGCTCGGGACACAGAACACTGAAGCTTTCTTT.

The CDR3 here is CASSGDSRETQYF. CDR3 sequence (DNA): TGTGCCAGCAGCGGGGACTCCCGAGAGACCCAGTACTTC. V usage is TRBV9 and J usage is TRBJ2-5; possible D gene TRBD2, 6 bases. Looked up from germline, CDR1 is SGDLS and CDR2 is YYNGEE. The CDR3 consists of 13 residues. V was clipped by 3 bases and J by 4 bases, with 10 bases between them.

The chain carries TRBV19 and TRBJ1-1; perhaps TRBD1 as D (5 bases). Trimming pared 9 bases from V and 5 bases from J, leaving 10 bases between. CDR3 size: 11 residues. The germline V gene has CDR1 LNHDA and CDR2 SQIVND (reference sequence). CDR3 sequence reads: CARRGGTEAFF. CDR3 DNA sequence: TGTGCCAGGAGGGGAGGGACTGAAGCTTTCTTT.

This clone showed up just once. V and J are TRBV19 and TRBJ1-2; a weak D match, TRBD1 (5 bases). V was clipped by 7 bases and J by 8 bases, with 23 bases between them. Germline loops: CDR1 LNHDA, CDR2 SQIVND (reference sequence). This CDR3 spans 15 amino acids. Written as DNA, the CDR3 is TGTGCCAGTACTCCATGGGGGGACCTCCCGAGCGGCTACACCTTC. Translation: CASTPWGDLPSGYTF.

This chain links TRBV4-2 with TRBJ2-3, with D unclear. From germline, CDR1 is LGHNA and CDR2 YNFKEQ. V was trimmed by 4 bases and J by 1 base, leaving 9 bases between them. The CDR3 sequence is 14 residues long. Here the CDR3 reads CASSRELRTDTQYF. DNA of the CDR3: TGTGCCAGCAGCCGTGAGTTGCGCACAGATACGCAGTATTTT.

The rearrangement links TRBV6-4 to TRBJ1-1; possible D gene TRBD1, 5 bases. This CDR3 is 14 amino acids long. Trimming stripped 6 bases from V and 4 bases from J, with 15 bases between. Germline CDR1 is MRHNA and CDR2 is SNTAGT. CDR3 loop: CASSRGGGSTEAFF. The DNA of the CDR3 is TGTGCCAGCAGCCGCGGGGGTGGTAGCACTGAAGCTTTCTTT.

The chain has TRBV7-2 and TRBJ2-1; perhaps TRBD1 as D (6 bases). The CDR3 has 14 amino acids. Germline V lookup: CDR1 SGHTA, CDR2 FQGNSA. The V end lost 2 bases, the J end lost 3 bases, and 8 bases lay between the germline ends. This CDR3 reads CASSLIRGYNEQFF. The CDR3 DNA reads TGTGCCAGCAGCTTAATCAGGGGCTACAATGAGCAGTTCTTC.

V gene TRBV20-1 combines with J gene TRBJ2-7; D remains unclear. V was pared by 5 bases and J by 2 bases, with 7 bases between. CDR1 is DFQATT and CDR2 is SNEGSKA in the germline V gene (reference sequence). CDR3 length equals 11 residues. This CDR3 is CSAFRAYEQYF. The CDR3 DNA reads TGCAGTGCTTTCCGGGCCTACGAGCAGTACTTC.

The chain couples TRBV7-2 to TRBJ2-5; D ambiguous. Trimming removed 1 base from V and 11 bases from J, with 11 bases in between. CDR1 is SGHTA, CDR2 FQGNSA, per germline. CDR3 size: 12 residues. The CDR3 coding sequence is TGTGCCAGCAGCTTAGTAACGGGTCGGCAGTACTTC. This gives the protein CASSLVTGRQYF. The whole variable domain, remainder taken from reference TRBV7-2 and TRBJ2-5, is GAGVSQSPSNKVTEKGKDVELRCDPISGHTALYWYRQSLGQGLEFLIYFQGNSAPDKSGLPSDRFSAERTGGSVSTLTIQRTQQEDSAVYLCASSLVTGRQYFGPGTRLLVL.

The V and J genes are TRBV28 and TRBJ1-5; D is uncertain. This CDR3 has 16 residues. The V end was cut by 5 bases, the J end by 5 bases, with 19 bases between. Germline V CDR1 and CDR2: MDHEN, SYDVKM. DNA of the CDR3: TGTGCCAGCAGTAATAGCCTGCGGGGTGCGGATCAGCCCCAGCATTTT. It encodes CASSNSLRGADQPQHF.

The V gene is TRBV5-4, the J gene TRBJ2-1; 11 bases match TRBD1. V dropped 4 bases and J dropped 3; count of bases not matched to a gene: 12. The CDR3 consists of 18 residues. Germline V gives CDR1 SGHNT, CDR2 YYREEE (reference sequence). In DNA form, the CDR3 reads TGTGCCAGCAGCGCGCCGGGACAGGGGGGCTTTCTCTACAATGAGCAGTTCTTC. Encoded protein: CASSAPGQGGFLYNEQFF.

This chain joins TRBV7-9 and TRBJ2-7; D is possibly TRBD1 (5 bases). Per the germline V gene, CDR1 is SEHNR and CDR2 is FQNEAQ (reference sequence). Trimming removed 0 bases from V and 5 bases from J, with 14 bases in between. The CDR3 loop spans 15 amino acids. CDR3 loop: CASSLAGQVGHEQYF. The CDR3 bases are TGTGCCAGCAGCTTAGCCGGACAAGTAGGCCACGAGCAGTACTTC.

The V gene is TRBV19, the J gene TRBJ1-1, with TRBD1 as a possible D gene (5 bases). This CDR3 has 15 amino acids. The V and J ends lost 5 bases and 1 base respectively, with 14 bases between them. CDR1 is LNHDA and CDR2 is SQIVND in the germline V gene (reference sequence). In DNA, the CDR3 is TGTGCCAGTAGTGTACGAAGCCAGGGGAACACTGAAGCTTTCTTT. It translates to CASSVRSQGNTEAFF.

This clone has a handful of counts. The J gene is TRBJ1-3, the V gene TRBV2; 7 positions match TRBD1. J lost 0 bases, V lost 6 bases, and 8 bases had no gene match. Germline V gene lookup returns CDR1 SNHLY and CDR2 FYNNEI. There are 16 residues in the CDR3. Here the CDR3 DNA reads TGTGCCAGCAGGTCCGGGACAGCGAACTCTGGAAACACCATATATTTT. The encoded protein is CASRSGTANSGNTIYF.

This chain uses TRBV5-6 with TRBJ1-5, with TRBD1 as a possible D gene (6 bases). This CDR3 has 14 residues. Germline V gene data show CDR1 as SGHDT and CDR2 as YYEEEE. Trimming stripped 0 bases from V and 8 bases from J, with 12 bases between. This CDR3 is CASSLGGGWEPQHF. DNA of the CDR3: TGTGCCAGCAGCTTGGGAGGGGGTTGGGAGCCCCAGCATTTT.

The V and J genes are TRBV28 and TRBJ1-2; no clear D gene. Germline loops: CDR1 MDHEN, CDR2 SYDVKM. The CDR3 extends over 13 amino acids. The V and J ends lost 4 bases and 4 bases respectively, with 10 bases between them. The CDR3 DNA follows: TGTGCCAGCAGTTACGCCAGGTCCTATGGCTACACCTTC. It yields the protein CASSYARSYGYTF.

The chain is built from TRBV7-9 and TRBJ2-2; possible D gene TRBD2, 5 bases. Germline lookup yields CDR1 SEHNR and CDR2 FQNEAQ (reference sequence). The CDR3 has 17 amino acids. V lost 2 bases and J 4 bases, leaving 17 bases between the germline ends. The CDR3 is CASSLILGASGTGELFF. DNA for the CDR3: TGTGCCAGCAGCTTAATTCTGGGAGCAAGCGGCACCGGGGAGCTGTTTTTT.

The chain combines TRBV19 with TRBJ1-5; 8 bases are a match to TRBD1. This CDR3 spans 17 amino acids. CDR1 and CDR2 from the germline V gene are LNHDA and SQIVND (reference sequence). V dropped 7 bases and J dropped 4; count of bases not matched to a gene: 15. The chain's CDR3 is CASTSDRAGPLNQPQHF. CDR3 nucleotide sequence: TGTGCCAGTACCTCGGACAGGGCCGGACCCCTTAATCAGCCCCAGCATTTT.

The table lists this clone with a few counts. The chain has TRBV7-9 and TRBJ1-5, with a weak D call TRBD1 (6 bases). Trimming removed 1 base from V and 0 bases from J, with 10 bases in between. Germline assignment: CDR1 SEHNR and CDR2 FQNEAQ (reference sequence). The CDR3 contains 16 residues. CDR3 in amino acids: CASSLGQGTSNQPQHF. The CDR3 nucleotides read TGTGCCAGCAGCTTAGGGCAGGGGACTAGCAATCAGCCCCAGCATTTT.

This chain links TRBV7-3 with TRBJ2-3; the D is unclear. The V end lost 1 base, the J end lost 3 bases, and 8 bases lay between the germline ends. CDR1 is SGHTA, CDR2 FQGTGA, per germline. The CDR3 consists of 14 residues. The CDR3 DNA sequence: TGTGCCAGCAGCTTAATGGCCAATACAGATACGCAGTATTTT. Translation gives CASSLMANTDTQYF. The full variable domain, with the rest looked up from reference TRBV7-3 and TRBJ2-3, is GAGVSQTPSNKVTEKGKYVELRCDPISGHTALYWYRQSLGQGPEFLIYFQGTGAADDSGLPNDRFFAVRPEGSVSTLKIQRTERGDSAVYLCASSLMANTDTQYFGPGTRLTVL.

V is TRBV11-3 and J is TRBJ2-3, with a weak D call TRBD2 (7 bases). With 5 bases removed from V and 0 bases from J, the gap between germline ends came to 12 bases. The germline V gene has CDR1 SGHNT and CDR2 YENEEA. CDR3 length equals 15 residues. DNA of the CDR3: TGTGCCAGCAGCAGGGGAGGGGGGAGCACAGATACGCAGTATTTT. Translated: CASSRGGGSTDTQYF.